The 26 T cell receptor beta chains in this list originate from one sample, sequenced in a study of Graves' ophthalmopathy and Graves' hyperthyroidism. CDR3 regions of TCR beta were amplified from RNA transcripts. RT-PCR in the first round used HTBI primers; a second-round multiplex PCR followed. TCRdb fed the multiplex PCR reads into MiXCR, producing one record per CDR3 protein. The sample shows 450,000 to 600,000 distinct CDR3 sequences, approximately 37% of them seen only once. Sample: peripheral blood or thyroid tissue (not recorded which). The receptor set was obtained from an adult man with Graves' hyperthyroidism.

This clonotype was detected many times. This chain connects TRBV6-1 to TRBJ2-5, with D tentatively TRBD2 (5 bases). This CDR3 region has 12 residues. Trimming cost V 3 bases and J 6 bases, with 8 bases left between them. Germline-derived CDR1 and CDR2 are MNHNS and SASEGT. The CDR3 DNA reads TGTGCCAGCAGTGACCCCGGGAAGACCCAGTACTTC. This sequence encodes CASSDPGKTQYF.

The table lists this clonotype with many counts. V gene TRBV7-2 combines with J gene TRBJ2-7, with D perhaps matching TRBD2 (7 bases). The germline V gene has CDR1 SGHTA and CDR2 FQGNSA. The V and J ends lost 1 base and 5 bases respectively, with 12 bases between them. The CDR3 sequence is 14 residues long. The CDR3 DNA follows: TGTGCCAGCAGCTTAGATGGGGGGGCGGACGAGCAGTACTTC. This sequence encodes CASSLDGGADEQYF.

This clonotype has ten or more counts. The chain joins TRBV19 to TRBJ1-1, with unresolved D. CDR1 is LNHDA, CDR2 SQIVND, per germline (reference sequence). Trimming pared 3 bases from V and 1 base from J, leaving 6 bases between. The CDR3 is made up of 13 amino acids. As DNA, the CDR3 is TGTGCCAGTAGTATCGGGCAGAACACTGAAGCTTTCTTT. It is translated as CASSIGQNTEAFF.

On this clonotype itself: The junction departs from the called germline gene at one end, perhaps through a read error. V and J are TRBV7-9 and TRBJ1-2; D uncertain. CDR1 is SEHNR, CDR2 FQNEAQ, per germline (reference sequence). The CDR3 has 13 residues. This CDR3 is CASSSRHRVGLAF. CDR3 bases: TGTGCCAGCAGCTCACGGCATAGGGTGGGATTGGCCTTC.

CDR3 sequence reads: CASSTGTGDMNTEAFF. CDR3 sequence (DNA): TGTGCCAGCAGCACCGGGACAGGGGACATGAACACTGAAGCTTTCTTT. The chain employs TRBV7-9 and TRBJ1-1; 10 bases are a match to TRBD1. CDR3 length equals 16 residues. With V trimmed by 5 bases and J by 0 bases, 6 bases remained unmatched. Germline V CDR1 and CDR2: SEHNR, FQNEAQ (reference sequence).

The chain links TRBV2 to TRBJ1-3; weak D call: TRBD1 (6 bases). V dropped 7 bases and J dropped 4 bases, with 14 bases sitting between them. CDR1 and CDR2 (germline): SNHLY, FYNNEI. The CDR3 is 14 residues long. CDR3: CASKAGDGGNTIYF. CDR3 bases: TGTGCCAGCAAGGCAGGGGACGGAGGAAACACCATATATTTT.

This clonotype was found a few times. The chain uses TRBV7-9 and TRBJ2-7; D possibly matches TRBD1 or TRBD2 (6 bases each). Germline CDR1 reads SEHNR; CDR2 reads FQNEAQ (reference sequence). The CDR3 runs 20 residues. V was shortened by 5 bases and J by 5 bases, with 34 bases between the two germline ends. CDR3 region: CASSRAFQGHGNGRINEQYF. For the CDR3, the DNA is TGTGCCAGCAGCCGGGCCTTTCAGGGACACGGGAACGGGAGAATCAACGAGCAGTACTTC.

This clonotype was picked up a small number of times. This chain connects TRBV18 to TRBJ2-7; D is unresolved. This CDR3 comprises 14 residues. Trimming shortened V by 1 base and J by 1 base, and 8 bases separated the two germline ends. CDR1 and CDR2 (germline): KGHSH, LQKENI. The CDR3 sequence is CASSPLDKSYEQYF. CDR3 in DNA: TGTGCCAGCTCACCACTAGACAAGTCCTACGAGCAGTACTTC.

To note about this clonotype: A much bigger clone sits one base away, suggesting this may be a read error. The CDR3: CASNEGWTGELVF. The CDR3 DNA is TGTGCCAGCAACGAGGGGTGGACCGGGGAGCTGGTTTTT. The chain recombines TRBV7-9 with TRBJ2-2, with D perhaps matching TRBD1 or TRBD2 (5 bases each). The CDR3 has 13 amino acids. The germline CDR1 and CDR2 sequences are SEHNR and FQNEAQ (reference sequence).

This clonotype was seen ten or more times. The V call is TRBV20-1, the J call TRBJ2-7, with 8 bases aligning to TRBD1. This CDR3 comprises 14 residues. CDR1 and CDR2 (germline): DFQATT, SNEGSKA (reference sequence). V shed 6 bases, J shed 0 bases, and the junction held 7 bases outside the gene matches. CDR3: CSANYRGTSYEQYF. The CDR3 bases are TGCAGTGCGAACTACAGGGGGACCTCCTACGAGCAGTACTTC.

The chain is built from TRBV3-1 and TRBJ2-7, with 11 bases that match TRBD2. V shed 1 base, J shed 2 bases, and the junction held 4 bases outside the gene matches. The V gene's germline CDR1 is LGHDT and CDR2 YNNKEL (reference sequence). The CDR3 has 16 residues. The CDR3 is CASSQGLAGGTYEQYF. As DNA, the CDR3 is TGTGCCAGCAGCCAAGGGCTAGCGGGAGGAACCTACGAGCAGTACTTC.

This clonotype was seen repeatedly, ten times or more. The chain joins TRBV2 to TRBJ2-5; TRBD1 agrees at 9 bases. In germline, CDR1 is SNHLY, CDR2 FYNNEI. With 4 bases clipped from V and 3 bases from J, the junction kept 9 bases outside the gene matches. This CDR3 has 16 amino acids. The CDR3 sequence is CASSARDRVREETQYF. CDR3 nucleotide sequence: TGTGCCAGCAGTGCCCGGGACAGGGTAAGGGAAGAGACCCAGTACTTC.

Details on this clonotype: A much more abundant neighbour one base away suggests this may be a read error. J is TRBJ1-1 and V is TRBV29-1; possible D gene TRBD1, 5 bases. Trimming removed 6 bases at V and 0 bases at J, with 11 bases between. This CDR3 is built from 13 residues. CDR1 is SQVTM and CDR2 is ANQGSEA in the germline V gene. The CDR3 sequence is CSVEGPMNTEAFF. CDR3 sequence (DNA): TGCAGCGTAGAGGGACCGATGAACACTGAAGCTTTCTTT.

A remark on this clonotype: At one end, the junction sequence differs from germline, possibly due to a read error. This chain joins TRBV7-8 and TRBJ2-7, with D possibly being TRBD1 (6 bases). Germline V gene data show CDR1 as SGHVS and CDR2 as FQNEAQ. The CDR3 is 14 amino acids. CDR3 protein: CASSLDRYPYGQYF. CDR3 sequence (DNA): TGTGCCAGCAGCCTCGACAGGTACCCCTACGGGCAGTACTTC.

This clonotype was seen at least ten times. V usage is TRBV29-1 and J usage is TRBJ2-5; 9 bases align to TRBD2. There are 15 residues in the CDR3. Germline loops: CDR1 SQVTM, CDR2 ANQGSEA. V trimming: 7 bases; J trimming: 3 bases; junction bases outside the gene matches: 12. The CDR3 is CSARDSGSPEETQYF. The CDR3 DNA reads TGCAGCGCGAGGGATAGCGGGAGTCCCGAAGAGACCCAGTACTTC.

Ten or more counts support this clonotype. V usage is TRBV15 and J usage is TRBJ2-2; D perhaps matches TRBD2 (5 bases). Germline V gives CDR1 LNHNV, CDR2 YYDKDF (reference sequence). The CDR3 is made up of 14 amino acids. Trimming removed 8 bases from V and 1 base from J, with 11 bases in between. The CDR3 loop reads CATGADGNTGELFF. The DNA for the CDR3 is TGTGCCACCGGAGCGGACGGGAACACCGGGGAGCTGTTTTTT.

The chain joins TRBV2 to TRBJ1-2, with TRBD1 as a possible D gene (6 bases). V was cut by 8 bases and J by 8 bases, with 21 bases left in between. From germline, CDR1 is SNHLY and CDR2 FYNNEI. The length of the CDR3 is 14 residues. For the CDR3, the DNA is TGTGCCAGCGTGTGGCTCAGGGGAGGCTTCGGCTACACCTTC. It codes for CASVWLRGGFGYTF.

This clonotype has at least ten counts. CDR3 sequence: CASSSDGEETQYF. CDR3 bases: TGTGCCAGCAGCTCCGATGGGGAGGAGACCCAGTACTTC. J is TRBJ2-5 and V is TRBV7-9; possibly TRBD2 for D (5 bases). V was clipped by 4 bases and J by 5 bases, with 11 bases between them. Germline V gene sequence: CDR1 SEHNR, CDR2 FQNEAQ (reference sequence). The CDR3 has 13 amino acids.

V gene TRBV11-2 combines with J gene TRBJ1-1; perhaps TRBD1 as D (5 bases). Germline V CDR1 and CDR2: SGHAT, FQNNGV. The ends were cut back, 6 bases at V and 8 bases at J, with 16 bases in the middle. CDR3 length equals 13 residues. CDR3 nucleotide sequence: TGTGCCAGCAGGGGCCGGGGACTCACCGAAGCTTTCTTT. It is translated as CASRGRGLTEAFF.

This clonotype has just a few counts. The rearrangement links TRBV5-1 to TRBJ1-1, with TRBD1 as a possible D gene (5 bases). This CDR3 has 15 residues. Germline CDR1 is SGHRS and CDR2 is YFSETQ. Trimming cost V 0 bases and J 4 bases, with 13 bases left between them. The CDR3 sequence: CASSLGGGVSTEAFF. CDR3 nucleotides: TGCGCCAGCAGCTTGGGAGGAGGGGTGAGCACTGAAGCTTTCTTT.

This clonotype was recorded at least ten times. As DNA, the CDR3 is TGTGCCAGCAGTTTTGTAGGGGGCAGAAACACCATATATTTT. This codes for CASSFVGGRNTIYF. The genes are TRBV12-3 or TRBV12-4 and TRBJ1-3; 7 bases are shared with TRBD1. With V trimmed by 3 bases and J by 5 bases, 4 bases remained unmatched. CDR3 length: 14 residues.

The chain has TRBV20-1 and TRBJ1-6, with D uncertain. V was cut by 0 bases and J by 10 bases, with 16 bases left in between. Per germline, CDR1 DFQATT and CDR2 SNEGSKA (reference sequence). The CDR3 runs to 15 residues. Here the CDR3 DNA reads TGCAGTGCTAGAGATCCGGGAGATCTGATGTCACCCCTCCACTTT. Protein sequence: CSARDPGDLMSPLHF.

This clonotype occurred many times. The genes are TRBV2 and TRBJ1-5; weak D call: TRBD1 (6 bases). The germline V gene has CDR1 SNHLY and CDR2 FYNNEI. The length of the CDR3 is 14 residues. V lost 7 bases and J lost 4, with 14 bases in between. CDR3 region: CASTSGVSNQPQHF. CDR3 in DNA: TGTGCCAGCACATCAGGGGTCTCGAATCAGCCCCAGCATTTT.

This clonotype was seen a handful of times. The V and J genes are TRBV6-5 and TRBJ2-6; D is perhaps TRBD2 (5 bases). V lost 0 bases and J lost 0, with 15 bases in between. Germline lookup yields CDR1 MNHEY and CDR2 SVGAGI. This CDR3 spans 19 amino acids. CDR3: CASSYSTDLLPSGANVLTF. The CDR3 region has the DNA TGTGCCAGCAGTTACTCCACGGACTTACTACCCTCTGGGGCCAACGTCCTGACTTTC.

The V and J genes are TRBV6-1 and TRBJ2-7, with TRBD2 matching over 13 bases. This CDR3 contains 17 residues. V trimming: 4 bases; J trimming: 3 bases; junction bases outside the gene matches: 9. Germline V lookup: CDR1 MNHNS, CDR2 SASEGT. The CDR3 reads CASSVSGTSGVFYEQYF. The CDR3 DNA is TGTGCCAGCAGTGTCTCCGGGACTAGCGGGGTTTTCTACGAGCAGTACTTC.

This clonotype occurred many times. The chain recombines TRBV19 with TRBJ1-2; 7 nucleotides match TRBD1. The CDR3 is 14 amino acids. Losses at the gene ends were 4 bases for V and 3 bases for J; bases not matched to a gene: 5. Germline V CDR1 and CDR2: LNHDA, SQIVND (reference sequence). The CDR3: CASSTQQGYYGYTF. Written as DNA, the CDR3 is TGTGCCAGTAGTACTCAACAGGGGTACTATGGCTACACCTTC.